One sample yielded the 15 T cell receptor beta chains listed below, sequenced in a study of regulatory T cells in long-lasting Graves disease. Time point reported: persistent/refractory GD, antithyroid drugs over 5 years with positive TRAb. Extracted RNA from PBMCs served as the source of the TCR library. TCR beta libraries were built with iRepertoire HTBI primers and Arm-PCR of CDR3 regions. TCRdb itself ran the multiplex PCR reads through MiXCR, one entry per CDR3 protein. The table has 300,000 to 350,000 distinct CDR3 sequences, around 20% seen once; the top ten hold 29%. The sequenced sample was peripheral blood mononuclear cells (PBMCs), obtained when the disease was refractory, from a patient treated with antithyroid drugs. These receptors all stem from a female donor with Graves disease.

J is TRBJ1-4 and V is TRBV5-1; possible D gene TRBD1, 5 bases. The germline V gene encodes CDR1 SGHRS and CDR2 YFSETQ. CDR3 size: 18 residues. V dropped 0 bases and J dropped 8 bases, with 23 bases sitting between them. Here the CDR3 reads CASSLALTRNGGREKLFF. In DNA form, the CDR3 reads TGCGCCAGCAGCTTGGCCCTCACGAGGAACGGGGGACGGGAAAAACTGTTTTTT.

The CDR3 here is CSVASSGATYEQYF. As DNA, the CDR3 is TGCAGCGTTGCTTCTAGCGGGGCGACCTACGAGCAGTACTTC. The chain combines TRBV29-1 with TRBJ2-7, with TRBD2 identical over 9 bases. Germline values: CDR1 SQVTM, CDR2 ANQGSEA. This CDR3 is 14 amino acids long. V shed 4 bases and J 2 bases; nucleotides not matched to a gene: 6.

This clonotype was detected only a few times. The CDR3 loop is CASSLAGGLFF. As DNA, the CDR3 is TGTGCCAGCAGTCTAGCGGGGGGGCTGTTCTTC. This chain connects TRBV27 to TRBJ2-1; 12 bases are shared with TRBD2. The V segment lost 5 bases and the J segment 15 bases; nucleotides outside the gene matches: 2. The germline V gene encodes CDR1 MNHEY and CDR2 SMNVEV (reference sequence). The CDR3 has 11 amino acids.

This clonotype was detected many times. The rearrangement links TRBV11-2 to TRBJ1-1, with TRBD1 as a possible D gene (5 bases). V was shortened by 5 bases and J by 1 base, with 14 bases between the two germline ends. The length of the CDR3 is 15 residues. Germline V gene lookup returns CDR1 SGHAT and CDR2 FQNNGV. The CDR3 sequence: CASSVPRGRNTEAFF. DNA for the CDR3: TGTGCCAGCAGCGTACCGCGGGGGAGGAACACTGAAGCTTTCTTT.

This clonotype turned up a few times. A much larger clone differs by one base, so this may be a read error. The chain employs TRBV3-1 and TRBJ1-1; D gene uncertain. CDR1 is LGHDT and CDR2 is YNNKEL in the germline V gene (reference sequence). V gave up 3 bases and J gave up 1 base, with 6 bases separating them. The CDR3 consists of 13 residues. The DNA for the CDR3 is TGTGCCAGCAGCCACGACACGAACACTGAAGCTTTCTTT. Translating gives CASSHDTNTEAFF.

This clonotype showed up many times. The CDR3 DNA sequence: TGTGCCAGCAGTCCCACGGCGAGTGGCTACACCTTC. It translates to CASSPTASGYTF. The chain is built from TRBV12-3 or TRBV12-4 and TRBJ1-2; D not resolved. The length of the CDR3 is 12 residues. Between the trimmed V and J ends, which lost 5 bases and 7 bases, there was a span of 11 bases.

J is TRBJ1-1 and V is TRBV6-2 or TRBV6-3; possible D gene TRBD1, 5 bases. The germline V gene encodes CDR1 MNHEY and CDR2 SVGEGT. With 8 bases removed from V and 11 bases from J, the gap between germline ends came to 12 bases. The CDR3 has 10 residues. The CDR3 loop reads CASGRDPAFF. CDR3 sequence (DNA): TGTGCCAGCGGTCGGGACCCTGCTTTCTTT.

The chain links TRBV7-2 to TRBJ1-2; 7 bases align to TRBD1. Germline CDR1 reads SGHTA; CDR2 reads FQGNSA. This CDR3 region has 13 residues. V lost 5 bases and J lost 5; bases outside the gene matches: 5. CDR3 residues: CASSTGTAYGYTF. CDR3 DNA sequence: TGTGCCAGCAGCACCGGGACAGCGTATGGCTACACCTTC.

In this sample, this clonotype turned up many times. The rearrangement joins TRBV7-2 to TRBJ2-2, with D possibly being TRBD1 (5 bases). Germline V gene data show CDR1 as SGHTA and CDR2 as FQGNSA. CDR3 length equals 13 residues. V lost 4 bases, J lost 12 bases, and 15 bases lay in between. The CDR3 loop is CASSSIGRAKLFF. For the CDR3, the DNA is TGTGCCAGCAGCTCAATCGGCAGGGCGAAGCTGTTTTTT.

The chain carries TRBV11-2 and TRBJ1-1; D is perhaps TRBD1 (6 bases). Per germline, CDR1 SGHAT and CDR2 FQNNGV. V was pared by 5 bases and J by 1 base, with 14 bases between. The CDR3 contains 15 residues. This CDR3 reads CASSTLTGQNTEAFF. For the CDR3, the DNA is TGTGCCAGCAGCACTCTGACAGGACAGAACACTGAAGCTTTCTTT.

The chain uses TRBV6-9 and TRBJ2-5; D is possibly TRBD2 (6 bases). The germline V and J ends were trimmed by 3 bases and 2 bases, with 10 bases remaining between them. CDR1 and CDR2 (germline): MNHGY, SVAAGI. CDR3 length: 14 residues. DNA of the CDR3: TGTGCCAGCAGTTACGGCGGGGATCAAGAGACCCAGTACTTC. Encoded protein: CASSYGGDQETQYF.

This clonotype occurred many times. The rearrangement joins TRBV5-1 to TRBJ1-2; no reliable D call. V lost 5 bases, J lost 4 bases, and 15 bases lay in between. The germline gives CDR1 SGHRS, CDR2 YFSETQ. The length of the CDR3 is 14 residues. The CDR3 DNA reads TGCGCCAGCAGGACGGAAGGACGTAGCTATGGCTACACCTTC. This translates into CASRTEGRSYGYTF.

This clonotype was picked up a small number of times. The genes are TRBV19 and TRBJ1-6; 8 nucleotides match TRBD1. The CDR3 has 16 residues. Germline V CDR1 and CDR2: LNHDA, SQIVND (reference sequence). Losses at the gene ends were 4 bases for V and 8 bases for J; bases not matched to a gene: 10. CDR3 nucleotide sequence: TGTGCCAGTAGTACCCAGGGGGACAGGTCCTATTCACCCCTCCACTTT. Protein product: CASSTQGDRSYSPLHF. Drawing the rest from reference TRBV19 and TRBJ1-6, the complete variable domain is DGGITQSPKYLFRKEGQNVTLSCEQNLNHDAMYWYRQDPGQGLRLIYYSQIVNDFQKGDIAEGYSVSREKKESFPLTVTSAQKNPTAFYLCASSTQGDRSYSPLHFGNGTRLTVT.

The CDR3, as DNA: TGTGCCAGCAGTTTTGGACCCGTGGAGACCCAGTACTTC. Translation gives CASSFGPVETQYF. This chain uses TRBV12-3 or TRBV12-4 with TRBJ2-5; D is uncertain. The CDR3 length is 13 residues. V shed 3 bases and J shed 5 bases, with 10 bases lying between them.

This clonotype was seen a few times. J is TRBJ2-1 and V is TRBV5-1, with 15 positions matching TRBD2. This CDR3 contains 18 residues. Germline CDR1 reads SGHRS; CDR2 reads YFSETQ. V was clipped by 5 bases and J by 0 bases; unmatched bases: 6. The CDR3 is CASSKGLAGGPSYNEQFF. CDR3 bases: TGCGCCAGCAGTAAAGGACTAGCGGGAGGGCCCTCCTACAATGAGCAGTTCTTC.